Presented here are 15 T cell receptor beta chains from one specimen sequenced in a study of T cell responses to AZD1222 COVID-19 vaccine. Using immunoSEQ multiplex PCR, the repertoire was profiled, and TCRdb retains in-frame clones only, with some absent. This repertoire shows 65,000 to 90,000 clones, roughly 87% found once; its top ten account for about 9.6%. The material sequenced was peripheral blood, taken 28 days after the second AZD1222 dose. The receptors come from an adult who received the AZD1222 COVID-19 vaccine.

CDR3 in amino acids: CASSSPGRTNTEAFF. CDR3 nucleotides: TGCGCCAGCAGCTCCCCGGGCAGGACCAACACTGAAGCTTTCTTT. This chain links TRBV5-1 with TRBJ1-1; D unclear. The CDR3 is made up of 15 amino acids. Trimming removed 3 bases from V and 2 bases from J, with 14 bases in between. Germline values: CDR1 SGHRS, CDR2 YFSETQ. Supplemented by reference TRBV5-1 and TRBJ1-1, the full variable domain reads KAGVTQTPRYLIKTRGQQVTLSCSPISGHRSVSWYQQTPGQGLQFLFEYFSETQRNKGNFPGRFSGRQFSNSRSEMNVSTLELGDSALYLCASSSPGRTNTEAFFGQGTRLTVV.

The J gene is TRBJ2-7, the V gene TRBV28; D might be TRBD1 (5 bases). CDR1 and CDR2 from the germline V gene are MDHEN and SYDVKM. V was shortened by 5 bases and J by 9 bases, with 11 bases between the two germline ends. The CDR3 consists of 11 residues. The CDR3 coding sequence is TGTGCCAGCAGTCAGCAGGGCGTGCAGTACGTC. Residues: CASSQQGVQYV.

V gene TRBV12-5 combines with J gene TRBJ2-7; no clear D. V lost 3 bases to trimming and J lost 9 bases, with 9 bases between them. CDR1 is LGHNT and CDR2 is FRNRAP in the germline V gene. The CDR3 totals 11 residues. The DNA of the CDR3 is TGTGCTAGTGGTTTCCATTCTGGGCAGTACGTC. Protein: CASGFHSGQYV.

V gene TRBV6-5 combines with J gene TRBJ1-6, with D perhaps matching TRBD1 (5 bases). The V gene lost 6 bases and the J gene lost 7 bases, with 13 bases spanning the gap. This CDR3 spans 14 amino acids. The germline V gene has CDR1 MNHEY and CDR2 SVGAGI. The CDR3 DNA reads as TGTGCCAGCAGGGGGGGACGGCGAAATTCACCCCTCCACTTT. Translation gives CASRGGRRNSPLHF.

The V call is TRBV5-1, the J call TRBJ1-4; D is uncertain. The CDR3 length is 16 residues. Germline V gene data show CDR1 as SGHRS and CDR2 as YFSETQ. V lost 0 bases to trimming and J lost 0 bases, with 9 bases between them. The CDR3 nucleotides are TGCGCCAGCAGCTTGGGGCCTTTTGCAACTAATGAAAAACTGTTTTTT. As protein: CASSLGPFATNEKLFF.

This chain joins TRBV5-1 and TRBJ2-1; D gene ambiguous. The germline CDR1 and CDR2 sequences are SGHRS and YFSETQ. The CDR3 contains 14 residues. V dropped 5 bases and J dropped 2 bases, with 11 bases sitting between them. The CDR3 nucleotides are TGCGCCAGCAGAATAGACGGTACCTACAATGAGCAGTTCTTC. Protein: CASRIDGTYNEQFF.

The chain uses TRBV7-6 and TRBJ2-7, with 7 bases that match TRBD2. The germline V gene has CDR1 SGHVS and CDR2 FNYEAQ. V lost 5 bases, J lost 5 bases, and 9 bases stayed unmatched. The CDR3 loop spans 14 amino acids. For the CDR3, the DNA is TGTGCCAGCAGCCCGGGGGAGGGTTCCCACGAGCAGTACTTC. Its translation: CASSPGEGSHEQYF.

V is TRBV4-2 and J is TRBJ1-5; D gene ambiguous. Germline V gene data show CDR1 as LGHNA and CDR2 as YNFKEQ. V was pared by 0 bases and J by 3 bases, with 3 bases between. The CDR3 totals 13 residues. DNA of the CDR3: TGTGCCAGCAGCCAAGATCCCAATCAGCCCCAGCATTTT. Residues: CASSQDPNQPQHF.

The CDR3 nucleotides read TGTGCCACCAGTGACCCCGGGACCAGGAATTGGGGGGAGCTGTTTTTT. This codes for CATSDPGTRNWGELFF. The V gene is TRBV24-1, the J gene TRBJ2-2, with D possibly being TRBD1 or TRBD2 (5 bases each). Germline CDR1 KGHDR, CDR2 SFDVKD. V was shortened by 4 bases and J by 8 bases, with 19 bases between the two germline ends. The CDR3 has 16 amino acids.

This sequence joins TRBV19 and TRBJ1-1; the D is unclear. The V gene lost 3 bases and the J gene lost 0 bases, with 11 bases spanning the gap. The germline V gene has CDR1 LNHDA and CDR2 SQIVND (reference sequence). The CDR3 contains 15 residues. CDR3 protein: CASSIVFGLNTEAFF. In DNA, the CDR3 is TGTGCCAGTAGTATCGTATTCGGGCTGAACACTGAAGCTTTCTTT.

J is TRBJ2-7 and V is TRBV28, with D perhaps given as TRBD1 or TRBD2 (5 bases each). Trimming shortened V by 8 bases and J by 1 base, and 18 bases separated the two germline ends. This CDR3 comprises 15 residues. CDR1 is MDHEN, CDR2 SYDVKM, per germline. Here the CDR3 reads CASERDPLGSYEQYF. In DNA form, the CDR3 reads TGTGCCAGCGAGAGGGACCCTCTCGGGTCCTACGAGCAGTACTTC.

The gene calls are TRBV5-1 and TRBJ2-5; D not resolved. The germline gives CDR1 SGHRS, CDR2 YFSETQ. Trimming cost V 4 bases and J 0 bases, with 13 bases left between them. The CDR3 consists of 15 residues. The CDR3 DNA sequence: TGCGCCAGCAGCACCAGACGGACGTACCAAGAGACCCAGTACTTC. It codes for CASSTRRTYQETQYF. The full variable domain, rest sourced from reference TRBV5-1 and TRBJ2-5, is KAGVTQTPRYLIKTRGQQVTLSCSPISGHRSVSWYQQTPGQGLQFLFEYFSETQRNKGNFPGRFSGRQFSNSRSEMNVSTLELGDSALYLCASSTRRTYQETQYFGPGTRLLVL.

This clone was detected only a few times. This chain uses TRBV6-1 with TRBJ2-1; 9 bases are shared with TRBD1. Germline V gene lookup returns CDR1 MNHNS and CDR2 SASEGT. V was clipped by 2 bases and J by 4 bases; unmatched bases: 3. The CDR3 extends over 15 amino acids. The CDR3 reads CASSERGTGYNEQFF. The CDR3 DNA follows: TGTGCCAGCAGTGAAAGGGGGACAGGGTACAATGAGCAGTTCTTC.

V and J are TRBV12-3 or TRBV12-4 and TRBJ1-1, with 7 bases identical to TRBD1. The junction had 7 bases not matched to a gene; V was cut back by 7 bases and J by 8 bases. This CDR3 comprises 12 residues. CDR3 loop: CASTLKDREAFF. The CDR3 DNA is TGTGCCAGCACCCTAAAGGACAGGGAAGCTTTCTTT.

The V and J genes are TRBV5-1 and TRBJ1-5; D perhaps matches TRBD1 (5 bases). CDR3 length: 13 amino acids. Trimming left V 4 bases short and J 5 bases short, with 10 bases between. From germline, CDR1 is SGHRS and CDR2 YFSETQ. For the CDR3, the DNA is TGCGCCAGCAGCACAGACAGTTATCAGCCCCAGCATTTT. Amino acids: CASSTDSYQPQHF. Drawing the rest from reference TRBV5-1 and TRBJ1-5, the complete variable domain is KAGVTQTPRYLIKTRGQQVTLSCSPISGHRSVSWYQQTPGQGLQFLFEYFSETQRNKGNFPGRFSGRQFSNSRSEMNVSTLELGDSALYLCASSTDSYQPQHFGDGTRLSIL.